These 21 T cell receptor beta chains came from one sample sequenced in a study of Ad26.COV2.S vaccination and SARS-CoV-2 variants. The treatment: 19 received Ad26.COV2.S at low or high dose, single or two shots; 5 received placebo; per-sample allocation not given. The study sampled participants on day 63 after the first vaccine or placebo injection. Measured with immunoSEQ multiplex PCR; TCRdb has only the in-frame clones, and not every one. The sample comprises around 420,000 clones, 88% of which are singletons, and approximately 4% rests with the top ten. The source was peripheral blood, collected in a trial of Ad26.COV2.S vaccine versus placebo. The receptor source for this set is a person between 18 and 60 years old who received the Ad26.COV2.S COVID-19 vaccine or a placebo.

J is TRBJ1-6 and V is TRBV6-4; perhaps TRBD1 as D (5 bases). Germline CDR1 and CDR2: MRHNA and SNTAGT. The CDR3 has 14 residues. Deletions cut 6 bases from V and 12 bases from J, with 18 bases between. CDR3 bases: TGTGCCAGCAGGCCCAACAGCGACCAGGGACCCCTCCACTTT. Residues: CASRPNSDQGPLHF.

The chain uses TRBV4-1 and TRBJ2-3; D remains ambiguous. Germline assignment: CDR1 MGHRA and CDR2 YSYEKL. The V gene lost 3 bases and the J gene lost 5 bases, with 6 bases spanning the gap. The length of the CDR3 is 12 residues. The CDR3 protein is CASSHLEDTQYF. The CDR3 region has the DNA TGCGCCAGCAGCCACCTGGAAGATACGCAGTATTTT.

The rearrangement joins TRBV6-5 to TRBJ2-5, with D perhaps TRBD1 (6 bases). The CDR3 is made up of 15 amino acids. The germline V gene has CDR1 MNHEY and CDR2 SVGAGI. Trimming shortened V by 5 bases and J by 2 bases, and 15 bases separated the two germline ends. The CDR3 bases are TGTGCCAGCAGTCCTATCGGACAGAGACAAGAGACCCAGTACTTC. Encoded protein: CASSPIGQRQETQYF.

This chain links TRBV7-9 with TRBJ2-7; no reliable D call. In germline, CDR1 is SEHNR, CDR2 FQNEAQ (reference sequence). The V and J ends lost 5 bases and 3 bases respectively, with 11 bases between them. CDR3 length: 13 amino acids. The CDR3 bases are TGTGCCAGCAGCCGGACGGACCTCTACGAGCAGTACTTC. It yields the protein CASSRTDLYEQYF. Full variable domain (missing parts from reference TRBV7-9 and TRBJ2-7): DTGVSQNPRHKITKRGQNVTFRCDPISEHNRLYWYRQTLGQGPEFLTYFQNEAQLEKSRLLSDRFSAERPKGSFSTLEIQRTEQGDSAMYLCASSRTDLYEQYFGPGTRLTVT.

DNA of the CDR3: TGTGCCACCAGTGAGACGGGACAGGGTATTGGCTACACCTTC. Translation: CATSETGQGIGYTF. The V gene is TRBV24-1, the J gene TRBJ1-2; TRBD1 matches 9 bases. CDR1 is KGHDR, CDR2 SFDVKD, per germline. There are 14 residues in the CDR3. V dropped 4 bases and J dropped 7; count of bases not matched to a gene: 6.

This rearrangement joins TRBV5-4 to TRBJ1-4; perhaps TRBD1 as D (5 bases). Trimming left V 0 bases short and J 5 bases short, with 14 bases between. CDR1 and CDR2 from the germline V gene are SGHNT and YYREEE (reference sequence). This CDR3 comprises 16 residues. The CDR3, as DNA: TGTGCCAGCAGCTTGGGGGGCCAGGCTTCGAATGAAAAACTGTTTTTT. It encodes CASSLGGQASNEKLFF.

The rearrangement links TRBV2 to TRBJ1-2; unclear D gene. CDR3 length equals 13 residues. The germline V gene encodes CDR1 SNHLY and CDR2 FYNNEI. The V end lost 3 bases, the J end lost 1 base, and 6 bases lay between the germline ends. The CDR3 here is CASSDLFNYGYTF. The CDR3 region has the DNA TGTGCCAGCAGTGACCTTTTTAACTATGGCTACACCTTC.

The V gene is TRBV7-3, the J gene TRBJ2-1; D gene ambiguous. CDR3 length: 13 residues. Trimming shortened V by 2 bases and J by 7 bases, and 9 bases separated the two germline ends. Germline values: CDR1 SGHTA, CDR2 FQGTGA. The CDR3 protein is CASSLSLQNEQFF. The CDR3 bases are TGTGCCAGCAGCTTATCTCTACAGAATGAGCAGTTCTTC.

The gene calls are TRBV5-1 and TRBJ1-3, with D maybe TRBD1 (5 bases). The CDR3 covers 16 residues. Germline loops: CDR1 SGHRS, CDR2 YFSETQ. Deletions cut 3 bases from V and 0 bases from J, with 13 bases between. CDR3 amino acids: CASSWDVGNSGNTIYF. For the CDR3, the DNA is TGCGCCAGCAGCTGGGACGTGGGTAACTCTGGAAACACCATATATTTT.

The chain links TRBV6-5 to TRBJ2-5, with no clear D. Trimming pared 6 bases from V and 5 bases from J, leaving 13 bases between. CDR1 and CDR2 from the germline V gene are MNHEY and SVGAGI. The CDR3 sequence is 13 residues long. The CDR3 DNA follows: TGTGCCAGCAGGCCACGGTTAATTGAGACCCAGTACTTC. Residues: CASRPRLIETQYF.

The rearrangement uses TRBV12-3 or TRBV12-4 and TRBJ1-2; D gene unclear. The CDR3 is 13 amino acids. V lost 4 bases to trimming and J lost 7 bases, with 13 bases between them. DNA for the CDR3: TGTGCCAGCAGTTCGACGGAAAGAGGTGGCTACACCTTC. Translation gives CASSSTERGGYTF.

Details on this clone: The identical CDR3 is also encoded by other nucleotide sequences in the sample. The chain links TRBV30 to TRBJ2-7; D ambiguous. The CDR3 length is 11 residues. Germline V gene data show CDR1 as GTSNPN and CDR2 as SVGIG (reference sequence). V lost 1 base and J lost 3, with 4 bases in between. Here the CDR3 DNA reads TGTGCCTGGAGTGGCAGCTACGAGCAGTACTTC. It codes for CAWSGSYEQYF.

V gene TRBV4-3 combines with J gene TRBJ1-5, with D tentatively TRBD1 (5 bases). V lost 0 bases to trimming and J lost 5 bases, with 14 bases between them. Germline CDR1 reads LGHNA; CDR2 reads YSLEER. This CDR3 has 16 amino acids. The CDR3 is CASSQDGAGSYQPQHF. CDR3 bases: TGCGCCAGCAGCCAAGATGGGGCAGGGAGCTATCAGCCCCAGCATTTT.

This chain links TRBV18 with TRBJ2-1, with a tentative D call TRBD1 (6 bases). Germline CDR1 reads KGHSH; CDR2 reads LQKENI. CDR3 length equals 13 residues. Trimming shortened V by 5 bases and J by 5 bases, and 10 bases separated the two germline ends. The CDR3 loop is CASSIRQDNEQFF. CDR3 nucleotide sequence: TGTGCCAGCTCAATCCGACAGGACAATGAGCAGTTCTTC.

V usage is TRBV7-3 and J usage is TRBJ2-2; D possibly corresponds to TRBD1 (5 bases). Germline-derived CDR1 and CDR2 are SGHTA and FQGTGA. This CDR3 region has 14 residues. Trimming shortened V by 3 bases and J by 4 bases, and 9 bases separated the two germline ends. The chain's CDR3 is CASSFDRGTGELFF. CDR3 DNA: TGTGCCAGCAGCTTCGATAGGGGCACCGGGGAGCTGTTTTTT.

The chain employs TRBV7-2 and TRBJ2-5; D tentatively reads TRBD1 or TRBD2 (6 bases each). This CDR3 contains 13 residues. The germline gives CDR1 SGHTA, CDR2 FQGNSA. Trimming shortened V by 6 bases and J by 1 base, and 9 bases separated the two germline ends. CDR3 bases: TGTGCCAGCAGGCGGGACATCCAAGAGACCCAGTACTTC. This encodes CASRRDIQETQYF.

The V call is TRBV5-1, the J call TRBJ2-1, with TRBD1 as a possible D gene (6 bases). Looked up from germline, CDR1 is SGHRS and CDR2 is YFSETQ. The CDR3 length is 14 residues. Trimming took off 2 bases at V and 4 bases at J, with 10 bases between the two ends. The CDR3 sequence: CASSLGQGYNEQFF. The DNA of the CDR3 is TGCGCCAGCAGCTTAGGGCAGGGGTACAATGAGCAGTTCTTC.

The rearrangement links TRBV19 to TRBJ2-2; D is tentatively TRBD1 or TRBD2 (5 bases each). Trimming left V 1 base short and J 6 bases short, with 6 bases between. This CDR3 contains 13 residues. Germline V gives CDR1 LNHDA, CDR2 SQIVND (reference sequence). CDR3 sequence reads: CASSIGGSGELFF. The DNA of the CDR3 is TGTGCCAGTAGTATAGGGGGGTCCGGGGAGCTGTTTTTT.

The V call is TRBV6-2 or TRBV6-3, the J call TRBJ2-3; D ambiguous. V was pared by 5 bases and J by 4 bases, with 13 bases between. From germline, CDR1 is MNHEY and CDR2 SVGEGT. The CDR3 loop spans 14 amino acids. DNA for the CDR3: TGTGCCAGCAGTACCCCCCCCGCGGCAGATACGCAGTATTTT. This codes for CASSTPPAADTQYF.

The rearrangement joins TRBV7-2 to TRBJ2-2, with TRBD2 matching over 7 bases. Germline loops: CDR1 SGHTA, CDR2 FQGNSA. After removal of 7 bases from V and 3 bases from J, the junction contained 11 bases not matched to a gene. The CDR3 contains 16 residues. Here the CDR3 reads CASKRAGTGDTGELFF. The CDR3 bases are TGTGCCAGCAAGAGAGCGGGAACCGGTGACACCGGGGAGCTGTTTTTT.

J is TRBJ2-7 and V is TRBV4-2; possibly TRBD1 for D (6 bases). Trimming pared 0 bases from V and 2 bases from J, leaving 14 bases between. Germline V CDR1 and CDR2: LGHNA, YNFKEQ. CDR3 length: 16 amino acids. The DNA of the CDR3 is TGTGCCAGCAGCCAAGAGGGGAGACAGGCCACCTACGAGCAGTACTTC. Its translation is CASSQEGRQATYEQYF.